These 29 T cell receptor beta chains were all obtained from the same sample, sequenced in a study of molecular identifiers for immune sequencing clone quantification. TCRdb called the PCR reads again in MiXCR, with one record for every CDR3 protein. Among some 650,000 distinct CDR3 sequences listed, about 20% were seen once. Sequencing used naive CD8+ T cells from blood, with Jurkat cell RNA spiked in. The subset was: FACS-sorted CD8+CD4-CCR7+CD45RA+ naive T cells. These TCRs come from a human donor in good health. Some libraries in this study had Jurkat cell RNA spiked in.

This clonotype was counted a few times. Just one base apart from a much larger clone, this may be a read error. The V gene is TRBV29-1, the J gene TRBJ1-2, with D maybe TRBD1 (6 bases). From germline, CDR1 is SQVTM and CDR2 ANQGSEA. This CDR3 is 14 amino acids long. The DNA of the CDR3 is TGCGGCGTTGATTTGGGGGGGCAAGGCTATGGCTACACCTTC. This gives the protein CGVDLGGQGYGYTF.

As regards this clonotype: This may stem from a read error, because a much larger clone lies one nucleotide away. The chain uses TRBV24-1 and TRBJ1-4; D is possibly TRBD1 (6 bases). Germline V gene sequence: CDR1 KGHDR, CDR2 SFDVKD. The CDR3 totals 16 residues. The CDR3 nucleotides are TGTGCCACCAGTGATCGACAGGCGATCACTTATGAAAAACTGTCTTTT. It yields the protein CATSDRQAITYEKLSF.

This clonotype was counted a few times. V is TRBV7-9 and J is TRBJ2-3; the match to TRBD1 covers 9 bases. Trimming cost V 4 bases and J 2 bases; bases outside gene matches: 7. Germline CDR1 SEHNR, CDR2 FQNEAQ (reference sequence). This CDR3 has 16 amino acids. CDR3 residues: CASSSTGTGYTDTQYF. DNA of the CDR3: TGTGCCAGCAGCTCGACCGGGACAGGGTACACAGATACGCAGTATTTT.

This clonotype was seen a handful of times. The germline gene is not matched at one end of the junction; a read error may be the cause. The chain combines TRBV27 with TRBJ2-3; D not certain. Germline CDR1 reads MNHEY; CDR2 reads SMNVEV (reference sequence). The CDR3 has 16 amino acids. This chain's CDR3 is CASSPHTTQSTDTLYF. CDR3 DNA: TGTGCCAGCAGTCCACACACAACACAAAGCACAGATACGCTGTATTTT.

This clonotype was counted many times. The CDR3 protein is CAISEGPREVSTDTQYF. The CDR3 bases are TGTGCCATCAGTGAAGGGCCACGGGAAGTTAGCACAGATACGCAGTATTTT. This sequence joins TRBV10-3 and TRBJ2-3; weak D call: TRBD2 (5 bases). Germline V gene lookup returns CDR1 ENHRY and CDR2 SYGVKD. The CDR3 covers 17 residues. V was pared by 3 bases and J by 0 bases, with 16 bases between.

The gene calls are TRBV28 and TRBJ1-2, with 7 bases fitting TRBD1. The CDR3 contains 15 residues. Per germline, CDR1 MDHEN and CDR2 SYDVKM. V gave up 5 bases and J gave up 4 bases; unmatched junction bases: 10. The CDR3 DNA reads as TGTGCCAGCAGTCCCATTGCGGGACAGTTCTATGGCTACACCTTC. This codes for CASSPIAGQFYGYTF.

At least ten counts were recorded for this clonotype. The CDR3 DNA reads as TGTGCCAGCAGCTTTAGCAGGGAATACAATGAGCAGTTCTTC. The encoded protein is CASSFSREYNEQFF. V is TRBV5-4 and J is TRBJ2-1, with TRBD1 as a possible D gene (5 bases). V was cut by 2 bases and J by 4 bases, with 10 bases left in between. From germline, CDR1 is SGHNT and CDR2 YYREEE (reference sequence). This CDR3 region has 14 residues.

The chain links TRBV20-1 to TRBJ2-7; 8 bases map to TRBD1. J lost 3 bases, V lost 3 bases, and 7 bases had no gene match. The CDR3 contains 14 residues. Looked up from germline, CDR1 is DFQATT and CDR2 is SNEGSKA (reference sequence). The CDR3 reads CSASPDRAHYEQYF. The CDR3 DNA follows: TGCAGTGCTAGCCCGGACAGGGCCCACTACGAGCAGTACTTC.

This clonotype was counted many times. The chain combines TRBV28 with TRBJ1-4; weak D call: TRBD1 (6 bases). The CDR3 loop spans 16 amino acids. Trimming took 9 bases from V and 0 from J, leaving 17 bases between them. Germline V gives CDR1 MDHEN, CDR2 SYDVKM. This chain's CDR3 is CARRGNWTATNEKLFF. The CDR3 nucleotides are TGTGCCAGGAGGGGTAATTGGACAGCAACTAATGAAAAACTGTTTTTT. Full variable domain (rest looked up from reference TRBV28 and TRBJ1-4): DVKVTQSSRYLVKRTGEKVFLECVQDMDHENMFWYRQDPGLGLRLIYFSYDVKMKEKGDIPEGYSVSREKKERFSLILESASTNQTSMYLCARRGNWTATNEKLFFGSGTQLSVL.

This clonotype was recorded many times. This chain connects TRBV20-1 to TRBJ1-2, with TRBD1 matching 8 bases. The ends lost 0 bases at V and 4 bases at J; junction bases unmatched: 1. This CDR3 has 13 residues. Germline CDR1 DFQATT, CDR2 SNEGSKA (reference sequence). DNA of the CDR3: TGCAGTGCTAGAGAGACAGGGGTCTATGGCTACACCTTC. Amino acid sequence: CSARETGVYGYTF.

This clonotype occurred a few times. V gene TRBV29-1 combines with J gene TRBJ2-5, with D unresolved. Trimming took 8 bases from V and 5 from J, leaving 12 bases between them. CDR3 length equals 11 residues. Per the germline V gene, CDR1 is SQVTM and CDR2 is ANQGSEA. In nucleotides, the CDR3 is TGCAGCACTACCGGGTGGGAGACCCAGTACTTC. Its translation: CSTTGWETQYF.

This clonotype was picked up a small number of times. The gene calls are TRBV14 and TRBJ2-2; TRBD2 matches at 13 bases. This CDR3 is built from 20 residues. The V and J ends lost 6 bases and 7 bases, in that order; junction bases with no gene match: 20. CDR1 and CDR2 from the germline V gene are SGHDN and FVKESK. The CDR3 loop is CASSEGPDAWTSGSVGELFF. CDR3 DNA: TGTGCCAGCAGTGAGGGTCCCGATGCCTGGACTAGCGGGAGCGTCGGGGAGCTGTTTTTT.

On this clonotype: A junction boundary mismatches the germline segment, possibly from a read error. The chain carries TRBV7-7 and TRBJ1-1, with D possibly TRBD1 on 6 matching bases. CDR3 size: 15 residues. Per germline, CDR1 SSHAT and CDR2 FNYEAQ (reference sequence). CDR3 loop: CASSSLWGARTETFF. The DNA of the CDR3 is TGTGCCAGCAGCTCCTTGTGGGGGGCGCGCACTGAAACTTTCTTT. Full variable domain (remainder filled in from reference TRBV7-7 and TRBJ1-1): GAGVSQSPRYKVTKRGQDVTLRCDPISSHATLYWYQQALGQGPEFLTYFNYEAQPDKSGLPSDRFSAERPEGSISTLTIQRTEQRDSAMYRCASSSLWGARTETFFGQGTRLTVV.

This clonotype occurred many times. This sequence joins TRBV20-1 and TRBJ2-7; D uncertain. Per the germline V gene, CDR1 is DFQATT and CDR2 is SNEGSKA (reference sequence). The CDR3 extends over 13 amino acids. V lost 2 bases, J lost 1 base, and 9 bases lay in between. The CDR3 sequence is CSARHIASYEQYF. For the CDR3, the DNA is TGCAGTGCTAGACACATAGCATCCTACGAGCAGTACTTC.

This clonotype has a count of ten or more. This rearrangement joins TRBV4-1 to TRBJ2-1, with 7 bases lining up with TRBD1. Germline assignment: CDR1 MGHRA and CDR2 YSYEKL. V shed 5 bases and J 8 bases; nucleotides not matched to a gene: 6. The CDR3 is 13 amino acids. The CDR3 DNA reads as TGCGCCAGCAGCTTTCGACAGGGATATGAGCAGTTCTTC. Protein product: CASSFRQGYEQFF.

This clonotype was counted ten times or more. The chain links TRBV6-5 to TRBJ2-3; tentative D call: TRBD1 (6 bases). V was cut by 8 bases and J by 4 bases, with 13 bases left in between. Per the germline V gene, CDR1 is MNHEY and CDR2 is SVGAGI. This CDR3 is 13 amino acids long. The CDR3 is CASLPQGSDTQYF. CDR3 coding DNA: TGTGCCAGCCTACCACAGGGATCAGATACGCAGTATTTT.

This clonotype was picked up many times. The CDR3 spells CASSFGVKTEAFF. For the CDR3, the DNA is TGTGCCAGCAGCTTCGGGGTAAAAACTGAAGCTTTCTTT. The chain carries TRBV5-5 and TRBJ1-1; D is unresolved. The CDR3 contains 13 residues. The V end lost 2 bases, the J end lost 5 bases, and 10 bases lay between the germline ends. The germline gives CDR1 SGHKS, CDR2 YYEKEE (reference sequence).

The DNA for the CDR3 is TGTGCCAGCAGCTTAGCGGAGGGGCTGACCGGGGAGCTGTTTTTT. Translating it yields CASSLAEGLTGELFF. The V call is TRBV7-9, the J call TRBJ2-2; a weak D match, TRBD2 (6 bases). Germline V gives CDR1 SEHNR, CDR2 FQNEAQ (reference sequence). V lost 0 bases and J lost 5, with 10 bases in between. This CDR3 region has 15 residues. The entire variable domain, with the rest obtained from reference TRBV7-9 and TRBJ2-2, is as follows: DTGVSQNPRHKITKRGQNVTFRCDPISEHNRLYWYRQTLGQGPEFLTYFQNEAQLEKSRLLSDRFSAERPKGSFSTLEIQRTEQGDSAMYLCASSLAEGLTGELFFGEGSRLTVL.

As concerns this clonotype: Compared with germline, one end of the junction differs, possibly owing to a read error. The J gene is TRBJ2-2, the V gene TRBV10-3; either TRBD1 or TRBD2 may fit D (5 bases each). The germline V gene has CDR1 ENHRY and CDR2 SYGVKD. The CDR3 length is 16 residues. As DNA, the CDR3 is TGTGCCATCAGTGAACTTGGGGCAGAATTGACCGGGGAGCTGGTTTTT. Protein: CAISELGAELTGELVF.

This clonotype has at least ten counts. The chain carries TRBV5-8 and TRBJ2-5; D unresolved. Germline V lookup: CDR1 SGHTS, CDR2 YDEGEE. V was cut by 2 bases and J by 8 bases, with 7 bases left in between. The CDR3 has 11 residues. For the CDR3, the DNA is TGTGCCAGCAGCTTCGGTCCTACCCAGTACTTC. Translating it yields CASSFGPTQYF.

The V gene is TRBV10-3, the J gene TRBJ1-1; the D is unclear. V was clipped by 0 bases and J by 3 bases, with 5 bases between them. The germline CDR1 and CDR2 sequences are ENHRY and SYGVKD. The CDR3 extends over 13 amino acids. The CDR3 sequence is CAISESLYTEAFF. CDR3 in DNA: TGTGCCATCAGTGAGTCCCTATACACTGAAGCTTTCTTT.

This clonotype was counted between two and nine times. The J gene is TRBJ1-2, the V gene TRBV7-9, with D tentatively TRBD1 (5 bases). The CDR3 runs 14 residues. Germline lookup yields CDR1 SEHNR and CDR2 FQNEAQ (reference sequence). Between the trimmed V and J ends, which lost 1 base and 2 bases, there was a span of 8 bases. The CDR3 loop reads CASSLDRLNYGYTF. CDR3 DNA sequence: TGTGCCAGCAGCTTAGACAGGCTCAACTATGGCTACACCTTC.

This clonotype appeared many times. In DNA form, the CDR3 reads TGTGCCAGCAGTTGGAAGGTCTCCTACGAGCAGTACTTC. This gives the protein CASSWKVSYEQYF. V gene TRBV6-2 or TRBV6-3 combines with J gene TRBJ2-7; unclear D gene. Trimming pared 4 bases from V and 0 bases from J, leaving 7 bases between. Germline CDR1 and CDR2: MNHEY and SVGEGT. This CDR3 spans 13 amino acids.

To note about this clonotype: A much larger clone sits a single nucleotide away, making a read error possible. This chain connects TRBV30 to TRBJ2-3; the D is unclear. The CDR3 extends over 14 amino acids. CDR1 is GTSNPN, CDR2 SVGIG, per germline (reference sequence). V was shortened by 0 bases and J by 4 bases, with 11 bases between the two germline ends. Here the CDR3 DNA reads TGTGCCTGGAGTGTATTACTGTACGCAGATACGCAGTATTTT. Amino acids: CAWSVLLYADTQYF.

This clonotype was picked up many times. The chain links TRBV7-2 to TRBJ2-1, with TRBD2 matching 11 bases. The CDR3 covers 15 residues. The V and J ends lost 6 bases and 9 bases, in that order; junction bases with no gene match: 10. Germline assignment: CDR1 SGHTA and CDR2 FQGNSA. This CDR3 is CASRSLAGGFVEQFF. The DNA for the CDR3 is TGTGCCAGCAGGTCCCTAGCGGGGGGCTTTGTTGAGCAGTTCTTC. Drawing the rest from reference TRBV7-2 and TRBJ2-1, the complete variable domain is GAGVSQSPSNKVTEKGKDVELRCDPISGHTALYWYRQSLGQGLEFLIYFQGNSAPDKSGLPSDRFSAERTGGSVSTLTIQRTQQEDSAVYLCASRSLAGGFVEQFFGPGTRLTVL.

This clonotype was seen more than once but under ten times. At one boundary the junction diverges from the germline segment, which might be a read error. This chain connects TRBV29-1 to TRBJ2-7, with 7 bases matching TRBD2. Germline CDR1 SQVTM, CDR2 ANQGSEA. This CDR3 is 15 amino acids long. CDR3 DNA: TGCAGCGTTGAAGATCGCGCGGGAGTTGCCTACGAGCGGTACTTC. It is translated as CSVEDRAGVAYERYF.

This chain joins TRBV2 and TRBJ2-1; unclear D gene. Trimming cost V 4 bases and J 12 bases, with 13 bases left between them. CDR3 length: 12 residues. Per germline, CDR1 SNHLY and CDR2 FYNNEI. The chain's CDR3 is CASSGGGLGQFF. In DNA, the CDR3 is TGTGCCAGCAGTGGTGGCGGCCTTGGGCAGTTCTTC.

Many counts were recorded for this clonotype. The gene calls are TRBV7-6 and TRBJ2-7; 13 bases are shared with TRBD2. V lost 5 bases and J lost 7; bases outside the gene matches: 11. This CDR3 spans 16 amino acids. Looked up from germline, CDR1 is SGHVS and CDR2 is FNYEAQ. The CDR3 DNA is TGTGCCAGCAGCCCGGGACTAGCGGGAACCCTTACGGAGCAGTACTTC. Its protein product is CASSPGLAGTLTEQYF.

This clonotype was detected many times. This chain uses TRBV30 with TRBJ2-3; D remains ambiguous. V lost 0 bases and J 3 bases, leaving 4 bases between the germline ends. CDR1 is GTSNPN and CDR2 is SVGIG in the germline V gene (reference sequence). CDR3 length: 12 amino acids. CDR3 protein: CAWSVMTDTQYF. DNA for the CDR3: TGTGCCTGGAGTGTGATGACAGATACGCAGTATTTT.